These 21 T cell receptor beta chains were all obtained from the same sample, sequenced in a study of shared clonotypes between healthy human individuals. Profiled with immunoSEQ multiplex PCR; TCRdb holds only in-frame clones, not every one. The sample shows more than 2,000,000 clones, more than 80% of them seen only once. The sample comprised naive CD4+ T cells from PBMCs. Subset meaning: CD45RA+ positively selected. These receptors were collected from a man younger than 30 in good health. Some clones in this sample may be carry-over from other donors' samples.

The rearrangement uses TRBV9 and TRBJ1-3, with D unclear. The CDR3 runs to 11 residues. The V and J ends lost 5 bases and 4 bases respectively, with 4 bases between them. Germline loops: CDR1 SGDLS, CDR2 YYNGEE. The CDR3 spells CASRAGNTIYF. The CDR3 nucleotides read TGTGCCAGCAGAGCGGGAAACACCATATATTTT.

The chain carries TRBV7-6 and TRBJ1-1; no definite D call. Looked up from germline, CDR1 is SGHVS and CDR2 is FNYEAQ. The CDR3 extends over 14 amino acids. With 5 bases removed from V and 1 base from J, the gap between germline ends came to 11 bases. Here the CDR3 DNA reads TGTGCCAGCAGCCCGCTACCACAGAACACTGAAGCTTTCTTT. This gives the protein CASSPLPQNTEAFF.

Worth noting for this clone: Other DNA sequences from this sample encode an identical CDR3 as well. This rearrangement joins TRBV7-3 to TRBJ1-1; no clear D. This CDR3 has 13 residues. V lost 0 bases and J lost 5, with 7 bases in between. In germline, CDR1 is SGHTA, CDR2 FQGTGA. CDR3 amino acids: CASSLTGRTEAFF. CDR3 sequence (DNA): TGTGCCAGCAGCTTAACCGGGAGAACTGAAGCTTTCTTT. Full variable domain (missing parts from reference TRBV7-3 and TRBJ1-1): GAGVSQTPSNKVTEKGKYVELRCDPISGHTALYWYRQSLGQGPEFLIYFQGTGAADDSGLPNDRFFAVRPEGSVSTLKIQRTERGDSAVYLCASSLTGRTEAFFGQGTRLTVV.

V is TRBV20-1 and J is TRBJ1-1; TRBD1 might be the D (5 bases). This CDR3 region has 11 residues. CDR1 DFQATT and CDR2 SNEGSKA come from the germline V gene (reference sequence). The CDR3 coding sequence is TGCAGAGGGACCTCAGGAAGCCAAGCTTTCTTT. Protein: CRGTSGSQAFF.

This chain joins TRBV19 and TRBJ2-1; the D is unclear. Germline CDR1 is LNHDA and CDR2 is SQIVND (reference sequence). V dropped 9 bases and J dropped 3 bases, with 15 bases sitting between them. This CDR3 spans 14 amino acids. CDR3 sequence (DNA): TGTGCCAGCCGAGCCGGCCAGCGCTACAATGAGCAGTTCTTC. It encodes CASRAGQRYNEQFF.

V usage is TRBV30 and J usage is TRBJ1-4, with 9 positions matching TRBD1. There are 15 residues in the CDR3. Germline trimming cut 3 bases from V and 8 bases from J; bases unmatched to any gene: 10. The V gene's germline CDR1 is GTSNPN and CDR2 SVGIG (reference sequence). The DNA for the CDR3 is TGTGCCTGGAGAGATACACAGGGGGCTGGAGAAAAACTGTTTTTT. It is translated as CAWRDTQGAGEKLFF.

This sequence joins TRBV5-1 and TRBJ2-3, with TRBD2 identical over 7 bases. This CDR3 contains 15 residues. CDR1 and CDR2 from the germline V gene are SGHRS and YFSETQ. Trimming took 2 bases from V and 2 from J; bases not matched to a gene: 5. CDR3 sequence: CASSLRDYHTDTQYF. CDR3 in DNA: TGCGCCAGCAGCTTACGGGACTACCACACAGATACGCAGTATTTT.

The CDR3 reads CASSLGDSPGETQYF. The DNA for the CDR3 is TGTGCCAGCAGCTTAGGCGACTCACCGGGGGAGACCCAGTACTTC. This chain uses TRBV7-2 with TRBJ2-5; D is possibly TRBD2 (5 bases). The CDR3 consists of 15 residues. Germline-derived CDR1 and CDR2 are SGHTA and FQGNSA. Trimming pared 1 base from V and 5 bases from J, leaving 14 bases between.

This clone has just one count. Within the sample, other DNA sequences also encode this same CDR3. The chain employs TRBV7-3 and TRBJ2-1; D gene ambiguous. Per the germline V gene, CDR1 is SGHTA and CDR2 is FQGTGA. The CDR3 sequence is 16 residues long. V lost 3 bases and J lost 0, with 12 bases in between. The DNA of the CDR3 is TGTGCCAGCAGCTTGGTTTCAGGTTCCTCCTACAATGAGCAGTTCTTC. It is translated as CASSLVSGSSYNEQFF.

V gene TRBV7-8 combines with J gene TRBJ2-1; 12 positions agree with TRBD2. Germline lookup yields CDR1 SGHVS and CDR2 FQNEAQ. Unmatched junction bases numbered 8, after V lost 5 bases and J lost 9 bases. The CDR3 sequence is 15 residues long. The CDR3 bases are TGTGCCAGCAGCCCACGACTAGCGGGAGTGGGTGAGCAGTTCTTC. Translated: CASSPRLAGVGEQFF.

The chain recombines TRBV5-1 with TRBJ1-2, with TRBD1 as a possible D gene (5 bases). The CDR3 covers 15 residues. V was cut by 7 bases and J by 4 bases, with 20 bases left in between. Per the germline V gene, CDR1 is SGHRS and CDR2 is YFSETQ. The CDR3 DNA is TGCGCCAGCGGTTACGACAGTATAGGGATCTATGGCTACACCTTC. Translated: CASGYDSIGIYGYTF.

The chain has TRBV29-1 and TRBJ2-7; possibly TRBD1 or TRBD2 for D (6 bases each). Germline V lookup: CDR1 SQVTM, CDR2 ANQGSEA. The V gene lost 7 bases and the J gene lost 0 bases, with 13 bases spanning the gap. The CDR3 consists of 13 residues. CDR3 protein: CSAEGGSSYEQYF. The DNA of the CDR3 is TGCAGCGCGGAGGGGGGAAGCTCCTACGAGCAGTACTTC.

Here the CDR3 reads CSVGERGGYSYEQYF. The CDR3 nucleotides read TGCAGCGTTGGCGAAAGGGGGGGTTACTCCTACGAGCAGTACTTC. V is TRBV29-1 and J is TRBJ2-7, with D possibly being TRBD2 (7 bases). CDR1 SQVTM and CDR2 ANQGSEA come from the germline V gene. V lost 4 bases and J lost 0, with 16 bases in between. This CDR3 is built from 15 residues.

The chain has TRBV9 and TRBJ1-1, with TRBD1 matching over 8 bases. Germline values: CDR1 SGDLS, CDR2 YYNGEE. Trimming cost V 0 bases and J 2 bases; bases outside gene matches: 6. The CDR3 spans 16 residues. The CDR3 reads CASSVGPGQGNTEAFF. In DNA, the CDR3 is TGTGCCAGCAGCGTAGGCCCTGGACAGGGAAACACTGAAGCTTTCTTT. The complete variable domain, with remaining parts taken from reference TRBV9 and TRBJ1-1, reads DSGVTQTPKHLITATGQRVTLRCSPRSGDLSVYWYQQSLDQGLQFLIQYYNGEERAKGNILERFSAQQFPDLHSELNLSSLELGDSALYFCASSVGPGQGNTEAFFGQGTRLTVV.

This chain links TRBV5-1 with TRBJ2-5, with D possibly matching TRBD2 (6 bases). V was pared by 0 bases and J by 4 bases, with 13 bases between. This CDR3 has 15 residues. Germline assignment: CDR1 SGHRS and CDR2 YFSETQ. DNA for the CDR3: TGCGCCAGCAGCTTGGACCCGCGGGGCCCAGAGACCCAGTACTTC. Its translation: CASSLDPRGPETQYF. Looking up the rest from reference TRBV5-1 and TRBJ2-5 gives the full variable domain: KAGVTQTPRYLIKTRGQQVTLSCSPISGHRSVSWYQQTPGQGLQFLFEYFSETQRNKGNFPGRFSGRQFSNSRSEMNVSTLELGDSALYLCASSLDPRGPETQYFGPGTRLLVL.

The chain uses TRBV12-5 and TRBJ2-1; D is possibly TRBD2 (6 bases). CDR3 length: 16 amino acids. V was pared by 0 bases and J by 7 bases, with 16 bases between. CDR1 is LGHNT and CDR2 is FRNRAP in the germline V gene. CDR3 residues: CASGLVFAGSGNEQFF. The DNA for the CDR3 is TGTGCTAGTGGTTTGGTATTTGCGGGATCCGGTAATGAGCAGTTCTTC.

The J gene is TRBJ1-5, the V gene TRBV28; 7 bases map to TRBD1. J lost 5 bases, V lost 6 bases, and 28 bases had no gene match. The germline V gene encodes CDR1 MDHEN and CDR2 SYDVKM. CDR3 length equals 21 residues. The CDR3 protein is CASSYLFPVGQNPQMDQPQHF. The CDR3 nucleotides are TGTGCCAGCAGCTATCTTTTCCCAGTGGGACAGAATCCACAAATGGATCAGCCCCAGCATTTT.

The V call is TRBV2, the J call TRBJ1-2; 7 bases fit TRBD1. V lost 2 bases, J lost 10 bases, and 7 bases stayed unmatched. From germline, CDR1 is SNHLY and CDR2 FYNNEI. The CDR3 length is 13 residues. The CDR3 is CASSETRQGDYTF. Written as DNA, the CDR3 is TGTGCCAGCAGTGAAACTCGACAGGGCGACTACACCTTC.

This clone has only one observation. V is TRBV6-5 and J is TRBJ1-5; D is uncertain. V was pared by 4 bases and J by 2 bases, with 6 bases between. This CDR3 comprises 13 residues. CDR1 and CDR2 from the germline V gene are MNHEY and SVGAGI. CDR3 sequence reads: CASSFAGNQPQHF. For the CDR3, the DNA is TGTGCCAGCAGTTTCGCGGGCAATCAGCCCCAGCATTTT.

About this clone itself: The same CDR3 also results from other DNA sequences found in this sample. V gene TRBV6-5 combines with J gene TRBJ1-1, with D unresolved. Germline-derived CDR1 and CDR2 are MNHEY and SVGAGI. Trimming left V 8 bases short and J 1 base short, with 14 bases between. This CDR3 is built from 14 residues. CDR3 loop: CASRGGRQNTEAFF. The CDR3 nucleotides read TGTGCCAGCCGGGGTGGCAGGCAGAACACTGAAGCTTTCTTT.

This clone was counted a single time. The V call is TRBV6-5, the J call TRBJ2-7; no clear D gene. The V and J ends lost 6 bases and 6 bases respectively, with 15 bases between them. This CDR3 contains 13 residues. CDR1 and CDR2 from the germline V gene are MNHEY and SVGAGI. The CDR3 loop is CASRDLQLGEQYF. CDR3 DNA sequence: TGTGCCAGCAGGGACCTTCAACTGGGCGAGCAGTACTTC.